The present T cell receptor (beta chain) was sequenced within a study of blood T cell repertoires in COVID-19. Study context: Samples representing acute and convalescent COVID-19 were sourced from the United States, Italy and Spain. T cells, B-cell-depleted T cells, or PBMCs provided the cDNA or gDNA that served as material.

Seattle patient enrollment occurred during active infection, with longitudinal follow-up thereafter. V dropped 5 bases and J dropped 3 bases, with 10 bases sitting between them. CDR1 SGHTA and CDR2 FQGNSA come from the germline V gene. This CDR3 spans 13 amino acids. In the original processing: Counts of nucleated cells, estimated from reference gene primer amplification, were obtained. TCRdb's table, derived via immunoSEQ multiplex PCR, lists solely in-frame clones and lacks some. Clonal size and the V and J genes are those of that table, whereas D and trimming came from the DNA. Here the sample spans around 270,000 clones, approximately 84% being singletons. This clone was counted ten times or more.

V gene TRBV7-2 combines with J gene TRBJ1-2; D unresolved. Sequenced: peripheral blood. This receptor was identified in a person aged 65 to 85 with COVID-19, enrolled during active disease. CDR3 sequence (DNA): TGTGCCAGCAGCGGTGCGCGGGACTATGGCTACACCTTC. This codes for CASSGARDYGYTF.